The source of this T cell receptor beta chain is a study of PD-L1 blockade in urothelial cancer. General observations from the study: Below-median pretreatment blood TCR clonality was a predictor of better survival.

In regard to this clone: The antigen remains unidentified.

Described time point: peripheral blood 6 weeks after treatment start. Data came from immunoSEQ multiplex PCR; TCRdb stores just in-frame clones and leaves some out. Among 29,000 or so clones listed, 80% to 85% were seen once. The CDR3 totals 15 residues. After removal of 4 bases from V and 4 bases from J, the junction contained 9 bases not matched to a gene. Germline V CDR1 and CDR2: MNHNS, SASEGT. Sequenced material: PBMCs, taken around atezolizumab (anti-PD-L1) treatment. This sequence joins TRBV6-1 and TRBJ2-7; 8 bases match TRBD2. This TCR was sampled from a man between 70 and 80 years old with urothelial cancer. CDR3 in DNA: TGTGCCAGCAGTGTGGAGCGGGAGTTCAGTTACGAGCAGTACTTC. The encoded protein is CASSVEREFSYEQYF.